The 24 T cell receptor beta chains reported below all come from one sample, sequenced in a study of blood T cells in healthy people across ages. Primers used in a second PCR of roughly 6 to 12 cycles were a sample-barcoded 5' primer and a J-beta primer mix. One entry per CDR3 protein, called by TCRdb with MiXCR from the 5' RACE reads. The profile covers some 940,000 distinct CDR3 sequences, with around 29% appearing a single time and roughly 10% taken by the ten largest. The same data also contributed to another study, on T cells of mothers and their children.

Sequencing was done on a sample of blood. These receptors originate from a woman in her thirties or forties in good health.

This clonotype was picked up many times. The chain has TRBV6-1 and TRBJ2-7; maybe TRBD2 (6 bases). The V end was cut by 5 bases, the J end by 6 bases, with 32 bases between. The CDR3 covers 19 residues. Per germline, CDR1 MNHNS and CDR2 SASEGT. CDR3 loop: CASSPTQRSGIGRTGEQYF. As DNA, the CDR3 is TGTGCCAGCAGTCCTACCCAAAGGTCGGGGATTGGGAGGACGGGCGAGCAGTACTTC.

The chain couples TRBV7-2 to TRBJ2-7; 10 bases fit TRBD1. Germline-derived CDR1 and CDR2 are SGHTA and FQGNSA. This CDR3 is built from 16 residues. The V gene end was trimmed by 5 bases and the J gene end by 2 bases; junction bases not matched to a gene: 9. The CDR3 loop is CASSISGGQGTYEQYF. The CDR3 DNA reads TGTGCCAGCAGCATTTCGGGGGGACAGGGGACCTACGAGCAGTACTTC.

The chain has TRBV4-2 and TRBJ2-1; D unclear. The CDR3 has 13 amino acids. Trimming pared 4 bases from V and 3 bases from J, leaving 7 bases between. Per germline, CDR1 LGHNA and CDR2 YNFKEQ. CDR3 DNA sequence: TGTGCCAGCAGCCCCGAAATCTACAATGAGCAGTTCTTC. Translation: CASSPEIYNEQFF.

In this sample, this clonotype turned up many times. V and J are TRBV12-3 or TRBV12-4 and TRBJ1-5, with D maybe TRBD1 (5 bases). V lost 5 bases and J lost 7, with 15 bases in between. This CDR3 contains 14 residues. The CDR3 sequence: CASSGDSGVQPQHF. The CDR3, as DNA: TGTGCCAGCAGTGGAGACAGTGGCGTACAGCCCCAGCATTTT.

This sequence joins TRBV4-3 and TRBJ2-3; possibly TRBD2 for D (7 bases). The germline V and J ends were trimmed by 0 bases and 6 bases, with 16 bases remaining between them. CDR3 length: 16 residues. Germline lookup yields CDR1 LGHNA and CDR2 YSLEER. This chain's CDR3 is CASSQEGRGARDTQYF. DNA for the CDR3: TGCGCCAGCAGCCAAGAAGGGAGGGGGGCGAGGGATACGCAGTATTTT.

The V call is TRBV7-2, the J call TRBJ1-5; D gene uncertain. V gave up 6 bases and J gave up 2 bases, with 14 bases separating them. From germline, CDR1 is SGHTA and CDR2 FQGNSA. The CDR3 covers 15 residues. The chain's CDR3 is CASSSDSAGNQPQHF. CDR3 nucleotides: TGTGCCAGCAGTTCGGATAGCGCGGGCAATCAGCCCCAGCATTTT.

On this clonotype itself: This may be a read error: a much more frequent sequence differs by one nucleotide. The limits of the CDR3 on the DNA are not certain, so only TCRdb's listed CDR3 is given. The CDR3 here is CASSRYVGQGSGHTF. This chain uses TRBV28 with TRBJ1-2; the table names TRBD1, a call not compared with the DNA. The CDR3 is 15 residues long, ends included. Germline V gives CDR1 MDHEN, CDR2 SYDVKM.

This clonotype has more than one count but fewer than ten. The V call is TRBV5-1, the J call TRBJ1-1, with 9 bases identical to TRBD1. There are 14 residues in the CDR3. V trimming: 7 bases; J trimming: 6 bases; junction bases outside the gene matches: 10. Germline lookup yields CDR1 SGHRS and CDR2 YFSETQ. The CDR3 loop is CASWETGGASEAFF. CDR3 DNA sequence: TGCGCCAGCTGGGAAACAGGGGGCGCCTCTGAAGCTTTCTTT.

This clonotype showed up just a few times. The chain is built from TRBV29-1 and TRBJ1-1, with D hard to call. The CDR3 runs 11 residues. With 7 bases removed from V and 0 bases from J, the gap between germline ends came to 6 bases. CDR1 is SQVTM and CDR2 is ANQGSEA in the germline V gene. CDR3 loop: CSGTVNTEAFF. As DNA, the CDR3 is TGCAGCGGTACGGTGAACACTGAAGCTTTCTTT.

This clonotype appeared many times. V usage is TRBV29-1 and J usage is TRBJ2-3, with D unresolved. CDR3 size: 11 residues. V was trimmed by 6 bases and J by 6 bases, leaving 10 bases between them. Germline CDR1 is SQVTM and CDR2 is ANQGSEA. The CDR3 DNA sequence: TGCAGCGTGATAGCACGGGATACGCAGTATTTT. It translates to CSVIARDTQYF.

The chain carries TRBV10-3 and TRBJ2-7; unclear D gene. The tail of the sequence fits TRBJ2-5 better, so the J call may be wrong. The CDR3 extends over 11 amino acids. Germline V gene data show CDR1 as ENHRY and CDR2 as SYGVKD. The CDR3 DNA reads TGTGCCATCAGTGAGCTGGGGACCCAGTACTTC. This sequence encodes CAISELGTQYF.

The chain is built from TRBV28 and TRBJ2-1; 8 nucleotides agree with TRBD2. CDR1 and CDR2 (germline): MDHEN, SYDVKM. With 5 bases clipped from V and 6 bases from J, the junction kept 9 bases outside the gene matches. This CDR3 is built from 15 residues. CDR3 bases: TGTGCCAGCAGTGGCGGAACCGGGACTAGCAATGAGCAGTTCTTC. This codes for CASSGGTGTSNEQFF. Combining the CDR3 with reference TRBV28 and TRBJ2-1 gives the whole variable domain DVKVTQSSRYLVKRTGEKVFLECVQDMDHENMFWYRQDPGLGLRLIYFSYDVKMKEKGDIPEGYSVSREKKERFSLILESASTNQTSMYLCASSGGTGTSNEQFFGPGTRLTVL.

This clonotype came up once. The chain is built from TRBV27 and TRBJ1-4, with D possibly matching TRBD1 (5 bases). This CDR3 spans 14 amino acids. With 3 bases removed from V and 8 bases from J, the gap between germline ends came to 13 bases. Germline lookup yields CDR1 MNHEY and CDR2 SMNVEV (reference sequence). The CDR3 sequence: CASSFGAGGEKLFF. In DNA form, the CDR3 reads TGTGCCAGCAGTTTTGGGGCGGGCGGCGAAAAACTGTTTTTT.

This clonotype was seen more than once but under ten times. The chain employs TRBV28 and TRBJ1-2, with 10 positions matching TRBD1. V was pared by 5 bases and J by 0 bases, with 9 bases of the junction left unmatched. Germline CDR1 MDHEN, CDR2 SYDVKM. There are 17 residues in the CDR3. CDR3 region: CASSTPGQGPANYGYTF. Written as DNA, the CDR3 is TGTGCCAGCAGTACACCGGGACAGGGGCCCGCTAACTATGGCTACACCTTC.

The table lists this clonotype with a few counts. The chain links TRBV10-3 to TRBJ2-4; a weak D match, TRBD2 (5 bases). The CDR3 loop spans 14 amino acids. Looked up from germline, CDR1 is ENHRY and CDR2 is SYGVKD. V lost 4 bases and J lost 5, with 12 bases in between. The CDR3 here is CAISAGVRENIQYF. The CDR3 coding sequence is TGTGCCATCAGTGCCGGGGTGAGGGAAAACATTCAGTACTTC.

The chain employs TRBV5-5 and TRBJ2-5, with D maybe TRBD1 (5 bases). CDR1 SGHKS and CDR2 YYEKEE come from the germline V gene (reference sequence). Trimming took off 0 bases at V and 1 base at J, with 10 bases between the two ends. This CDR3 contains 15 residues. CDR3 protein: CASSLAYRFQETQYF. CDR3 in DNA: TGTGCCAGCAGCTTGGCATACAGGTTCCAAGAGACCCAGTACTTC. Full variable domain (remainder filled in from reference TRBV5-5 and TRBJ2-5): DAGVTQSPTHLIKTRGQQVTLRCSPISGHKSVSWYQQVLGQGPQFIFQYYEKEERGRGNFPDRFSARQFPNYSSELNVNALLLGDSALYLCASSLAYRFQETQYFGPGTRLLVL.

Note on this clonotype: Its ends do not fully match the called genes, so a read error is possible. The V call is TRBV5-1, the J call TRBJ1-1, with 7 nucleotides matching TRBD1. CDR1 is SGHRS and CDR2 is YFSETQ in the germline V gene. The CDR3 is 13 amino acids. CDR3 DNA sequence: TGCGTCAGCAGCTTGGGGCAGGGGGTTGAGGCTTTCTTT. Its translation: CVSSLGQGVEAFF.

The chain links TRBV6-4 to TRBJ2-1, with 12 bases lining up with TRBD1. V was pared by 6 bases and J by 8 bases, with 8 bases of the junction left unmatched. The CDR3 totals 15 residues. The germline V gene encodes CDR1 MRHNA and CDR2 SNTAGT. As DNA, the CDR3 is TGTGCCAGCAGCGAAGGGGGGACAGGGGGCCATGAGCAGTTCTTC. Amino acids: CASSEGGTGGHEQFF.

On this clonotype: Sequence at one end of the junction differs from germline and may be a read error. The rearrangement links TRBV7-7 to TRBJ2-4; the match to TRBD1 covers 12 bases. The V gene's germline CDR1 is SSHAT and CDR2 FNYEAQ (reference sequence). The CDR3 has 16 amino acids. CDR3 coding DNA: TGTGCTAGCAGCTTAGGGACAGGGGGCCAATACAATGAGCAGTACTTC. Encoded protein: CASSLGTGGQYNEQYF.

Comment on this clonotype: One junction end disagrees with the germline gene, perhaps due to a read error. The rearrangement joins TRBV5-1 to TRBJ2-7; 12 nucleotides align to TRBD1. The germline V gene encodes CDR1 SGHRS and CDR2 YFSETQ. This CDR3 is built from 17 residues. CDR3 in amino acids: CASSLDGGTGGSYGQYF. The CDR3 nucleotides are TGCGCCAGCAGCTTGGACGGCGGGACAGGGGGCTCCTACGGGCAGTACTTC. Variable domain in full (rest from reference TRBV5-1 and TRBJ2-7): KAGVTQTPRYLIKTRGQQVTLSCSPISGHRSVSWYQQTPGQGLQFLFEYFSETQRNKGNFPGRFSGRQFSNSRSEMNVSTLELGDSALYLCASSLDGGTGGSYGQYFGPGTRLTVT.

There are a few counts of this clonotype. An end of the junction differs from the germline gene, which may be a read error. This rearrangement joins TRBV7-9 to TRBJ2-1; 8 positions match TRBD2. The CDR3 extends over 16 amino acids. Germline V CDR1 and CDR2: SEHNR, FQNEAQ (reference sequence). DNA of the CDR3: TGTGCCAACAGCTTAGCGGGACTGGGGCGGGAAAATAGAGAGTTCTTC. Translation gives CANSLAGLGRENREFF.

This clonotype has just a few counts. This chain links TRBV20-1 with TRBJ2-7; D remains ambiguous. Trimming removed 0 bases at V and 2 bases at J, with 14 bases between. Germline V CDR1 and CDR2: DFQATT, SNEGSKA (reference sequence). This CDR3 comprises 15 residues. CDR3 sequence reads: CSARDLTDLTYEQYF. DNA for the CDR3: TGCAGTGCTAGAGATTTAACAGACCTCACCTACGAGCAGTACTTC.

This clonotype was recorded a few times. The V and J genes are TRBV11-2 and TRBJ2-1, with a possible D match to TRBD2 (5 bases). The germline CDR1 and CDR2 sequences are SGHAT and FQNNGV. The CDR3 loop spans 13 amino acids. The germline V and J ends were trimmed by 3 bases and 7 bases, with 10 bases remaining between them. The CDR3 DNA follows: TGTGCCAGCAGCTTCTCTAGCAGAAATGAGCAGTTCTTC. As protein: CASSFSSRNEQFF.

J is TRBJ1-5 and V is TRBV2, with D unresolved. The length of the CDR3 is 14 residues. Per germline, CDR1 SNHLY and CDR2 FYNNEI. V was clipped by 7 bases and J by 2 bases, with 12 bases between them. The CDR3 sequence: CASNQRGGNQPQHF. CDR3 nucleotides: TGTGCCAGCAACCAACGGGGAGGCAATCAGCCCCAGCATTTT.